Listed below are T cell receptor beta chains from one sample, sequenced in a study of radiation and T cells in renal cell carcinoma. Profiling relied on immunoSEQ multiplex PCR, and the TCRdb table lists in-frame clones only, not all of them. The data contain some 76,000 clones, around 80% of them singletons. Sequenced here: blood, sampled from a patient whose treatment included radiotherapy and nephrectomy. The receptors were sampled from a man aged 60-69 years with renal cell carcinoma. Both conserved end residues are part of each CDR3. The order of the fields is D gene, CDR3 length, V gene, clone size, J gene, CDR3 protein, CDR3 DNA. The D gene is left open where the match is weak. Clone size is not always given. Where it is, it says once, few, many or a class for expanded clones.

d_gene: .
len: 12
v_gene: TRBV5-1
abundance: medium-sized
j_gene: TRBJ2-2
CDR3aa: CASSLVNGELFF
CDR3nt: TGCGCCAGCAGCTTGGTAAATGGGGAGCTGTTTTTT

d_gene: TRBD1
len: 15
v_gene: TRBV5-1
abundance: .
j_gene: TRBJ2-1
CDR3aa: CASSSRQGAYNEQFF
CDR3nt: TGCGCCAGCAGCTCGCGACAGGGAGCCTACAATGAGCAGTTCTTC

d_gene: TRBD2
len: 15
v_gene: TRBV7-3
abundance: .
j_gene: TRBJ2-1
CDR3aa: CASSLSAGDRNEQFF
CDR3nt: TGTGCCAGCAGCTTATCAGCGGGAGATAGGAATGAGCAGTTCTTC

d_gene: .
len: 14
v_gene: TRBV19
abundance: .
j_gene: TRBJ2-7
CDR3aa: CASSIDRGAYEQYF
CDR3nt: TGTGCCAGTAGTATAGATCGTGGAGCCTACGAGCAGTACTTC

d_gene: TRBD2
len: 17
v_gene: TRBV9
abundance: .
j_gene: TRBJ2-2
CDR3aa: CASSVRASGTLTGELFF
CDR3nt: TGTGCCAGCAGCGTAAGGGCTAGCGGGACCCTGACCGGGGAGCTGTTTTTT

d_gene: TRBD2
len: 14
v_gene: TRBV9
abundance: .
j_gene: TRBJ2-1
CDR3aa: CASSVRDYFNEQFF
CDR3nt: TGTGCCAGCAGCGTCCGGGACTATTTCAATGAGCAGTTCTTC

d_gene: .
len: 15
v_gene: TRBV5-1
abundance: .
j_gene: TRBJ2-1
CDR3aa: CASSARTSSYNEQFF
CDR3nt: TGCGCCAGCAGCGCTAGAACGAGCTCCTACAATGAGCAGTTCTTC

d_gene: TRBD1
len: 13
v_gene: TRBV6-5
abundance: .
j_gene: TRBJ1-1
CDR3aa: CASRSQGFGEAFF
CDR3nt: TGTGCCAGCAGGTCACAGGGGTTCGGGGAAGCTTTCTTT

d_gene: .
len: 12
v_gene: TRBV30
abundance: .
j_gene: TRBJ2-2
CDR3aa: CAWGSNTGELFF
CDR3nt: TGTGCCTGGGGCAGCAACACCGGGGAGCTGTTTTTT

d_gene: TRBD2
len: 16
v_gene: TRBV5-6
abundance: .
j_gene: TRBJ2-5
CDR3aa: CATPSTSGQGGETQYF
CDR3nt: TGTGCCACCCCATCGACTAGCGGACAAGGAGGAGAGACCCAGTACTTC

d_gene: .
len: 15
v_gene: TRBV4-2
abundance: .
j_gene: TRBJ1-6
CDR3aa: CASSQEGPYNSPLHF
CDR3nt: TGTGCCAGCAGCCAAGAGGGGCCCTATAATTCACCCCTCCACTTT

d_gene: .
len: 16
v_gene: TRBV7-2
abundance: .
j_gene: TRBJ2-2
CDR3aa: CASSPSPRVSTGELFF
CDR3nt: TGTGCCAGCAGCCCGAGCCCCCGGGTGTCGACCGGGGAGCTGTTTTTT

d_gene: TRBD2
len: 15
v_gene: TRBV2
abundance: .
j_gene: TRBJ2-2
CDR3aa: CATGRGVLRSGELFF
CDR3nt: TGTGCCACCGGGAGGGGGGTCCTGAGGTCCGGGGAGCTGTTTTTT

d_gene: .
len: 11
v_gene: TRBV2
abundance: .
j_gene: TRBJ2-4
CDR3aa: CASSDVTAQYF
CDR3nt: TGTGCCAGCAGTGATGTTACAGCTCAGTACTTC

d_gene: TRBD2
len: 18
v_gene: TRBV10-3
abundance: .
j_gene: TRBJ2-1
CDR3aa: CATLPGLAGRSSYNEQFF
CDR3nt: TGTGCCACCCTCCCGGGACTAGCGGGAAGGAGCTCCTACAATGAGCAGTTCTTC

d_gene: .
len: 15
v_gene: TRBV11-3
abundance: .
j_gene: TRBJ2-5
CDR3aa: CASSYGRGLQETQYF
CDR3nt: TGTGCCAGCAGCTACGGCAGGGGTCTCCAAGAGACCCAGTACTTC

d_gene: TRBD2
len: 15
v_gene: TRBV5-6
abundance: .
j_gene: TRBJ2-3
CDR3aa: CASSLVSGSTDTQYF
CDR3nt: TGTGCCAGCAGCTTGGTTAGCGGGAGCACAGATACGCAGTATTTT

d_gene: .
len: 14
v_gene: TRBV5-8
abundance: once
j_gene: TRBJ2-5
CDR3aa: CASSQRGILETQYF
CDR3nt: TGTGCCAGCAGCCAAAGGGGTATTTTGGAGACCCAGTACTTC

d_gene: TRBD2
len: 15
v_gene: TRBV7-8
abundance: .
j_gene: TRBJ2-1
CDR3aa: CASSLAPGGNNEQFF
CDR3nt: TGTGCCAGCAGCTTAGCGCCGGGAGGGAACAATGAGCAGTTCTTC

d_gene: .
len: 16
v_gene: TRBV27
abundance: .
j_gene: TRBJ1-4
CDR3aa: CASSLSRGEGVEKLFF
CDR3nt: TGTGCCAGCAGTTTATCAAGGGGGGAAGGGGTTGAAAAACTGTTTTTT

d_gene: TRBD2
len: 16
v_gene: TRBV4-3
abundance: .
j_gene: TRBJ2-5
CDR3aa: CASSQIGTSERETQYF
CDR3nt: TGCGCCAGCAGCCAAATCGGGACTAGCGAGCGAGAGACCCAGTACTTC

d_gene: .
len: 12
v_gene: TRBV18
abundance: .
j_gene: TRBJ1-1
CDR3aa: CASSRPNTEAFF
CDR3nt: TGTGCCAGCTCACGCCCTAACACTGAAGCTTTCTTT